The 25 T cell receptor beta chains below all came from one sample that was sequenced in a study of control samples from healthy donors and cancer patients. The protocol was immunoSEQ multiplex PCR, while the TCRdb copy is restricted to in-frame clones and leaves out a portion. Altogether 110,000 to 150,000 clones are present, more than 85% being singletons, with the ten largest covering approximately 8.6%. The sample comprised blood. Receptors were obtained from a young woman in good health.

The chain links TRBV5-6 to TRBJ1-1; D remains unclear. Germline V gene data show CDR1 as SGHDT and CDR2 as YYEEEE. The CDR3 extends over 13 amino acids. Trimming took 6 bases from V and 7 from J, leaving 16 bases between them. The DNA of the CDR3 is TGTGCCAGCAACGCACCGTCGGGGAGTGAAGCTTTCTTT. It codes for CASNAPSGSEAFF.

The V and J genes are TRBV7-2 and TRBJ2-5, with D perhaps matching TRBD2 (5 bases). Looked up from germline, CDR1 is SGHTA and CDR2 is FQGNSA. This CDR3 spans 14 amino acids. V gave up 6 bases and J gave up 4 bases, with 15 bases separating them. The CDR3 reads CASSWDRGTETQYF. The CDR3 region has the DNA TGTGCCAGCAGTTGGGATCGGGGTACAGAGACCCAGTACTTC.

The chain uses TRBV5-1 and TRBJ2-3; perhaps TRBD2 as D (5 bases). V gave up 0 bases and J gave up 8 bases, with 13 bases separating them. CDR1 and CDR2 (germline): SGHRS, YFSETQ. There are 14 residues in the CDR3. The chain's CDR3 is CASSLVLGVGTQYF. CDR3 coding DNA: TGCGCCAGCAGCTTGGTTCTCGGGGTGGGTACGCAGTATTTT. Filled out from reference TRBV5-1 and TRBJ2-3, the complete variable domain reads KAGVTQTPRYLIKTRGQQVTLSCSPISGHRSVSWYQQTPGQGLQFLFEYFSETQRNKGNFPGRFSGRQFSNSRSEMNVSTLELGDSALYLCASSLVLGVGTQYFGPGTRLTVL.

The V gene is TRBV19, the J gene TRBJ2-7; TRBD1 agrees at 10 bases. The germline V gene has CDR1 LNHDA and CDR2 SQIVND (reference sequence). CDR3 length: 15 amino acids. After removal of 5 bases from V and 5 bases from J, the junction contained 9 bases not matched to a gene. Here the CDR3 reads CASSVNRDRGHEQYF. The CDR3, as DNA: TGTGCCAGTAGTGTAAACCGGGACAGGGGCCACGAGCAGTACTTC.

The genes are TRBV19 and TRBJ2-3; TRBD2 matches 9 bases. Trimming at V came to 6 bases and at J to 4 bases, leaving 5 bases not matched to a gene. This CDR3 comprises 14 residues. The germline V gene has CDR1 LNHDA and CDR2 SQIVND (reference sequence). The CDR3 protein is CASRVAGDSDTQYF. In DNA, the CDR3 is TGTGCCAGTAGGGTAGCGGGAGATTCAGATACGCAGTATTTT.

V is TRBV15 and J is TRBJ2-7; 7 bases line up with TRBD1. Looked up from germline, CDR1 is LNHNV and CDR2 is YYDKDF (reference sequence). This CDR3 spans 13 amino acids. After removal of 5 bases from V and 2 bases from J, the junction contained 3 bases not matched to a gene. For the CDR3, the DNA is TGTGCCACCAGCTTAGACAGGGCCTACGAGCAGTACTTC. Translated, it gives CATSLDRAYEQYF.

The chain has TRBV13 and TRBJ2-1, with D possibly matching TRBD1 (6 bases). V dropped 2 bases and J dropped 8 bases, with 16 bases sitting between them. CDR1 and CDR2 (germline): PRHDT, FYEKMQ (reference sequence). CDR3 length: 15 amino acids. The CDR3 region is CASSLRGRGIDEQFF. The CDR3 bases are TGTGCCAGCAGCTTAAGGGGCAGGGGAATAGATGAGCAGTTCTTC.

J is TRBJ2-3 and V is TRBV3-1 (or the pseudogene TRBV3-2); perhaps TRBD1 as D (6 bases). This CDR3 has 14 amino acids. Germline V lookup: CDR1 LGHDT, CDR2 YNNKEL (reference sequence). Trimming cost V 5 bases and J 5 bases, with 14 bases left between them. This CDR3 is CASSYLDRQDTQYF. In nucleotides, the CDR3 is TGTGCCAGCAGCTACCTGGACAGACAAGATACGCAGTATTTT.

This clone was found a few times. J is TRBJ2-3 and V is TRBV6-5, with 11 bases that match TRBD2. Germline CDR1 is MNHEY and CDR2 is SVGAGI. With 7 bases clipped from V and 6 bases from J, the junction kept 3 bases outside the gene matches. The CDR3 has 13 amino acids. For the CDR3, the DNA is TGTGCCAGCACCGCTAGCGGGAGGGATACGCAGTATTTT. It encodes CASTASGRDTQYF.

The V call is TRBV19, the J call TRBJ1-5; D call uncertain. Trimming removed 3 bases at V and 4 bases at J, with 13 bases between. This CDR3 is built from 15 residues. CDR1 is LNHDA, CDR2 SQIVND, per germline (reference sequence). The CDR3 DNA follows: TGTGCCAGTAGTATCGAGGGTTTTCTTAATCAGCCCCAGCATTTT. Its protein is CASSIEGFLNQPQHF.

The J gene is TRBJ1-5, the V gene TRBV6-6, with a tentative D call TRBD1 (6 bases). The V and J ends lost 5 bases and 1 base respectively, with 12 bases between them. CDR3 length: 15 residues. Germline values: CDR1 MNHNY, CDR2 SVGAGI (reference sequence). In nucleotides, the CDR3 is TGTGCCAGCAGTCCGGGACAATCAAGCAATCAGCCCCAGCATTTT. Protein sequence: CASSPGQSSNQPQHF.

V and J are TRBV3-1 (or the pseudogene TRBV3-2) and TRBJ2-1; D possibly corresponds to TRBD2 (6 bases). Germline values: CDR1 LGHDT, CDR2 YNNKEL (reference sequence). The length of the CDR3 is 15 residues. The V end was cut by 4 bases, the J end by 5 bases, with 15 bases between. The CDR3 sequence: CASSPTWGVDNEQFF. The CDR3 DNA reads as TGTGCCAGCAGCCCAACGTGGGGGGTCGACAATGAGCAGTTCTTC.

The V and J genes are TRBV28 and TRBJ1-2; the match to TRBD1 covers 8 bases. This CDR3 spans 15 amino acids. The V gene end was trimmed by 4 bases and the J gene end by 8 bases; junction bases not matched to a gene: 12. Germline CDR1 MDHEN, CDR2 SYDVKM. This CDR3 is CASSWAGRTGSGYTF. CDR3 in DNA: TGTGCCAGCAGTTGGGCTGGGAGGACAGGGTCGGGCTACACCTTC.

V is TRBV25-1 and J is TRBJ2-7; 11 positions match TRBD2. The junction had 13 bases not matched to a gene; V was cut back by 6 bases and J by 6 bases. Germline lookup yields CDR1 MGHDK and CDR2 SYGVNS. The CDR3 contains 16 residues. This CDR3 is CASRSVAGGGLGEQYF. CDR3 coding DNA: TGTGCCAGCAGGTCAGTAGCGGGAGGGGGCCTTGGCGAGCAGTACTTC.

This clone was seen once. The chain carries TRBV15 and TRBJ1-1; no clear D. CDR3 length equals 11 residues. V was clipped by 8 bases and J by 3 bases, with 7 bases between them. From germline, CDR1 is LNHNV and CDR2 YYDKDF (reference sequence). CDR3 nucleotides: TGTGCCACCTCCTCTTACACTGAAGCTTTCTTT. Translated, it gives CATSSYTEAFF.

The chain is built from TRBV6-5 and TRBJ2-5; 9 bases line up with TRBD2. With V trimmed by 11 bases and J by 2 bases, 9 bases remained unmatched. This CDR3 is 14 amino acids long. Germline V gene lookup returns CDR1 MNHEY and CDR2 SVGAGI. The chain's CDR3 is CAALAGAGQETQYF. The CDR3 DNA sequence: TGTGCCGCTTTAGCGGGAGCAGGTCAAGAGACCCAGTACTTC.

The chain joins TRBV5-5 to TRBJ2-7; 14 nucleotides align to TRBD2. The CDR3 is made up of 14 amino acids. Losses at the gene ends were 4 bases for V and 9 bases for J; bases not matched to a gene: 6. CDR1 is SGHKS, CDR2 YYEKEE, per germline (reference sequence). CDR3 bases: TGTGCCAGCAGCCCGGGGACTAGCGGGAGTAGGCAGTACTTC. This translates into CASSPGTSGSRQYF.

The chain combines TRBV5-1 with TRBJ1-6; perhaps TRBD1 as D (6 bases). With 4 bases removed from V and 8 bases from J, the gap between germline ends came to 16 bases. The CDR3 spans 15 residues. The germline gives CDR1 SGHRS, CDR2 YFSETQ. CDR3 loop: CASSPQQGGDSPLHF. CDR3 nucleotides: TGCGCCAGCAGCCCACAACAGGGAGGCGATTCACCCCTCCACTTT.

The chain has TRBV9 and TRBJ1-2; 8 bases line up with TRBD1. Germline CDR1 reads SGDLS; CDR2 reads YYNGEE. The CDR3 covers 13 residues. Losses at the gene ends were 5 bases for V and 5 bases for J; bases not matched to a gene: 5. CDR3 amino acids: CASSFGQGYGYTF. Here the CDR3 DNA reads TGTGCCAGCAGTTTCGGACAGGGATATGGCTACACCTTC.

The genes are TRBV28 and TRBJ2-3, with 7 bases lining up with TRBD1. The germline V gene has CDR1 MDHEN and CDR2 SYDVKM. CDR3 length equals 14 residues. The V gene end was trimmed by 6 bases and the J gene end by 1 base; junction bases not matched to a gene: 4. The CDR3 here is CASRPTGRTDTQYF. As DNA, the CDR3 is TGTGCCAGCAGGCCGACAGGGCGCACAGATACGCAGTATTTT.

The chain combines TRBV5-6 with TRBJ2-5; TRBD2 matches 8 bases. The V and J ends lost 2 bases and 0 bases, in that order; junction bases with no gene match: 3. This CDR3 is 15 amino acids long. Germline V CDR1 and CDR2: SGHDT, YYEEEE. CDR3 DNA sequence: TGTGCCAGCAGCTTTCTAGCGGGCCACCAAGAGACCCAGTACTTC. Encoded protein: CASSFLAGHQETQYF.

This clone appeared a single time. Additional DNA sequences in this sample encode the identical CDR3. The CDR3 nucleotides are TGTGCCAGCAGCTTCGGTCAATCCTACGAGCAGTACTTC. Translation gives CASSFGQSYEQYF. This chain connects TRBV11-2 to TRBJ2-7; unclear D gene. In germline, CDR1 is SGHAT, CDR2 FQNNGV. This CDR3 is built from 13 residues. V lost 3 bases to trimming and J lost 1 base, with 7 bases between them.

The chain has TRBV2 and TRBJ1-2; TRBD1 agrees at 8 bases. CDR3 length: 13 amino acids. The trim removed 3 bases at V and 8 bases at J, leaving 5 bases unmatched. In germline, CDR1 is SNHLY, CDR2 FYNNEI. The CDR3 is CASSEDRVGGYTF. Written as DNA, the CDR3 is TGTGCCAGCAGTGAGGACAGGGTCGGCGGCTACACCTTC.

This clone appeared once. The chain uses TRBV28 and TRBJ2-3; no clear D. The CDR3 spans 16 residues. V lost 8 bases and J 5 bases, leaving 23 bases between the germline ends. Germline loops: CDR1 MDHEN, CDR2 SYDVKM. The CDR3 is CASGPEGRLGRDTQYF. CDR3 in DNA: TGTGCCAGCGGACCGGAAGGACGCCTTGGTAGAGATACGCAGTATTTT.

This chain links TRBV10-2 with TRBJ2-1, with 11 bases that match TRBD2. There are 16 residues in the CDR3. V shed 4 bases, J shed 4 bases, and the junction held 6 bases outside the gene matches. Germline values: CDR1 WSHSY, CDR2 SAAADI. CDR3 DNA: TGCGCCAGCAGTGGGACTAGCGGGCCCCAATACAATGAGCAGTTCTTC. Protein: CASSGTSGPQYNEQFF.